Listed below are T cell receptor beta chains from one sample, sequenced in a study of blood T cell repertoires in COVID-19. Repertoires were generated with immunoSEQ multiplex PCR, while TCRdb's copy carries only in-frame clones and drops some. The sample contains over 14,000 clones, around 90% of which appear only once. Sequencing was performed on peripheral blood. The receptors were gathered from a human donor in a cohort sampled during active COVID-19. Each CDR3 is given with its conserved first and last residue. The D gene is left open where the match is weak. Expanded clones are given a class, and other clones once, few, many or no size at all.

TRBD2	-	TRBV7-2	TRBJ2-7	TGTGCCAGCAGCCCACGGGGGACTAGCGGTAACTACGAGCAGTACTTC	CASSPRGTSGNYEQYF
TRBD1	-	TRBV5-6	TRBJ2-5	TGTGCCAGCAGCTGGACAGGGGACGAGACCCAGTACTTC	CASSWTGDETQYF
-	-	TRBV3-1/TRBV3-2	TRBJ2-1	TGTGCCAGCAGCCTGGTTGGGGGAGGCCTCTACAATGAGCAGTTCTTC	CASSLVGGGLYNEQFF
TRBD2	once	TRBV7-9	TRBJ2-1	TGTGCCAGCACCACTAGCGGGAGGTACAATGAGCAGTTCTTC	CASTTSGRYNEQFF
TRBD2	-	TRBV7-8	TRBJ2-7	TGTGCCAGCAGCCTCGGGCTAGCGGGCCTCTACGAGCAGTACTTC	CASSLGLAGLYEQYF
-	once	TRBV10-3	TRBJ2-7	TGTGCCATCAGTGAGTCCGCCGGGGGTAGTGGCGGACAGTACTTC	CAISESAGGSGGQYF
-	-	TRBV7-9	TRBJ1-5	TGTGCCAGCAGCGGCCTCCCGGAGGCAAGCAATCAGCCCCAGCATTTT	CASSGLPEASNQPQHF
-	-	TRBV6-6	TRBJ1-5	TGTGCTAGCCGGGACACAGATCAGCGGCCCCAGCATTTT	CASRDTDQRPQHF
-	once	TRBV12-3/TRBV12-4	TRBJ2-1	TGTGCCAGCAGTCCTTTCGGTAATGAGCAGTTCTTC	CASSPFGNEQFF
-	once	TRBV29-1	TRBJ2-7	TGCAGCGTTGCTCTTAGCTACGAGCAGTACTTC	CSVALSYEQYF
-	-	TRBV28	TRBJ1-5	TGTGCCAGCAGTTTCCTGACAGGCCCCTCGGGCAATCAGCCCCAGCATTTT	CASSFLTGPSGNQPQHF
TRBD1	-	TRBV7-8	TRBJ1-2	TGTGCCAGCAGCTTTAGGACAGGGGGCGGCTATGGCTACACCTTC	CASSFRTGGGYGYTF
TRBD1	-	TRBV6-5	TRBJ2-7	TGTGCCAGCAGTTACTCGTACAGGGGGTTGGAGCAGTACTTC	CASSYSYRGLEQYF
TRBD1	-	TRBV13	TRBJ1-4	TGTGCCAGCAGCCCTCCGAGGACAGGGGATGAAAAACTGTTTTTT	CASSPPRTGDEKLFF
TRBD1	-	TRBV6-5	TRBJ1-2	TGTGCCAGCAGTCAAACAGGGGGAGGCTACACCTTC	CASSQTGGGYTF
TRBD1	few	TRBV27	TRBJ1-5	TGTGCCAGCAGTAGGCGCGGGACAGTCTATAGCAATCAGCCCCAGCATTTT	CASSRRGTVYSNQPQHF
-	once	TRBV4-1	TRBJ2-4	TGCGCCAGCAGCCAAGCTCCTACGTTCGACATTCAGTACTTC	CASSQAPTFDIQYF
TRBD2	few	TRBV20-1	TRBJ2-7	TGCAGTGCTAGTGAGACTAGCGGGAGGGCGGGCTACGAGCAGTACTTC	CSASETSGRAGYEQYF
TRBD1	-	TRBV6-2/TRBV6-3	TRBJ1-2	TGTGCCAGCAGTTCTACAGGGGGCTGGGGCTACACCTTC	CASSSTGGWGYTF
TRBD1	-	TRBV28	TRBJ1-5	TGTGCCAGCAGTTCCCCGACAGGGGTTGGCAATCAGCCCCAGCATTTT	CASSSPTGVGNQPQHF
TRBD1	-	TRBV14	TRBJ2-7	TGTGCCAGCAGCCAGGTAGGGGGCCGGTTTCACGAGCAGTACTTC	CASSQVGGRFHEQYF
TRBD1	-	TRBV29-1	TRBJ2-5	TGCAGCGTTTCTGTGGGGACAGCGGTGGAGGAGACCCAGTACTTC	CSVSVGTAVEETQYF
-	-	TRBV27	TRBJ2-2	TGTGCCAGCAGTTCGAGCGGAGCGAACACCGGGGAGCTGTTTTTT	CASSSSGANTGELFF
-	-	TRBV18	TRBJ1-1	TGTGCCAGCTCGGGGGGGGAGCTCACTGAAGCTTTCTTT	CASSGGELTEAFF
-	-	TRBV5-1	TRBJ2-1	TGCGCCAGCAGCTTGGCCATATGGACAGAATCCTACAATGAGCAGTTCTTC	CASSLAIWTESYNEQFF
-	-	TRBV30	TRBJ1-2	TGTGCCTGGAGTGTACAGGCTGGCTACACCTTC	CAWSVQAGYTF
TRBD2	once	TRBV7-2	TRBJ2-1	TGTGCCAGCAGCTTATTAGCGGGACTCTACAATGAGCAGTTCTTC	CASSLLAGLYNEQFF
-	-	TRBV29-1	TRBJ2-2	TGCAGCGTGGGGGACTTAAACACCGGGGAGCTGTTTTTT	CSVGDLNTGELFF
-	-	TRBV28	TRBJ2-7	TGTGCCAGCAGTTTCCCCTCCAGTCCCTACGAGCAGTACTTC	CASSFPSSPYEQYF
-	few	TRBV11-2	TRBJ1-3	TGTGCCAGCAGCTTAGATTTCGGGAGCGGAAACACCATATATTTT	CASSLDFGSGNTIYF
-	-	TRBV24-1	TRBJ2-5	TGTGCCACCGCCCCCCTGACAAAGAGAATACAAGAGACCCAGTACTTC	CATAPLTKRIQETQYF
-	-	TRBV5-1	TRBJ2-3	TGCGCCAGCAGCGGACTTTGGGACTCTGGGGGCACAGATACGCAGTATTTT	CASSGLWDSGGTDTQYF
TRBD2	-	TRBV7-2	TRBJ2-7	TGTGCCAGCAGCCTACTAGCGGGAGTGGCCCACGAGCAGTACTTC	CASSLLAGVAHEQYF
-	-	TRBV7-8	TRBJ2-7	TGTGCCAGCAGCTTAGGATCAGGAGGGGCAACCTACGAGCAGTACTTC	CASSLGSGGATYEQYF
TRBD1	-	TRBV5-6	TRBJ1-2	TGTGCCAGCAGCTTGCGGGACAGGGGGGACTATGGCTACACCTTC	CASSLRDRGDYGYTF
TRBD2	-	TRBV19	TRBJ2-7	TGTGCCAGTAGTGTCGGGACTAGAGGGTCCTACGAGCAGTACTTC	CASSVGTRGSYEQYF
-	once	TRBV5-4	TRBJ2-7	TGTGCCAGCAGCTTGCTGGGCCCCCAAAGTGAGCAGTACTTC	CASSLLGPQSEQYF
-	few	TRBV7-9	TRBJ2-3	TGTGCCAGCAGCCCGACTGAGACTAGCACAGATACGCAGTATTTT	CASSPTETSTDTQYF
TRBD1	-	TRBV4-1	TRBJ2-7	TGCGCCAGCAGCCCGGACAGGTGGTACGAGCAGTACTTC	CASSPDRWYEQYF
TRBD2	-	TRBV5-4	TRBJ2-5	TGTGCCAGCAGCTTGGCTGGGGGAGGGCCGCGGGAGACCCAGTACTTC	CASSLAGGGPRETQYF
TRBD1	-	TRBV9	TRBJ1-1	TGTGCCAGCAGCGTGACAGGGGGCGGGAACACTGAAGCTTTCTTT	CASSVTGGGNTEAFF
-	-	TRBV2	TRBJ1-1	TGTGCCAGCAGTACCCGGGACAAACGAAAAGCTTTCTTT	CASSTRDKRKAFF
-	once	TRBV6-6	TRBJ2-4	TGTGCCAGCAGTAGCGGTCTAGCCAAAAACATTCAGTACTTC	CASSSGLAKNIQYF
TRBD1	-	TRBV5-4	TRBJ2-7	TGTGCCAGCAGCCCCGGCCAGGGGACAGGGGGCGAGCAGTACTTC	CASSPGQGTGGEQYF
TRBD2	-	TRBV7-9	TRBJ2-7	TGTGCCAGCAGCCCAGGATTAGCGGGAGCTGGGGGCGAGCAGTACTTC	CASSPGLAGAGGEQYF